Below, 15 T cell receptor beta chains from the same sample are listed, as sequenced in a study of blood T cell repertoires in COVID-19. TCRdb keeps only in-frame clones here, not all; method: immunoSEQ multiplex PCR. This repertoire shows some 380,000 clones, 81% found once; its top ten account for 1.1%. The sequencing sample was made of peripheral blood. These receptors were obtained from a human donor with acute or convalescent COVID-19. The donor label of this sample is uncertain.

This chain joins TRBV5-1 and TRBJ2-3; TRBD2 aligns across 7 bases. The CDR3 has 17 residues. J lost 0 bases, V lost 4 bases, and 11 bases had no gene match. Germline V CDR1 and CDR2: SGHRS, YFSETQ. The CDR3 nucleotides are TGCGCCAGCAGCCCGGGGCTCGGCGGGAGAAGCACAGATACGCAGTATTTT. Translated: CASSPGLGGRSTDTQYF.

This clone has at least ten counts. The same CDR3 is also encoded by other DNA sequences in this sample. The chain uses TRBV5-5 and TRBJ2-7, with D hard to call. This CDR3 has 13 amino acids. CDR1 and CDR2 (germline): SGHKS, YYEKEE (reference sequence). V shed 2 bases and J shed 0 bases, with 6 bases lying between them. The CDR3 bases are TGTGCCAGCAGCTTTGGTAGCTCCTACGAGCAGTACTTC. Protein sequence: CASSFGSSYEQYF.

The chain joins TRBV7-8 to TRBJ1-5, with 7 bases aligning to TRBD1. Germline CDR1 and CDR2: SGHVS and FQNEAQ. The junction had 4 bases not matched to a gene; V was cut back by 4 bases and J by 1 base. There are 15 residues in the CDR3. For the CDR3, the DNA is TGTGCCAGCAGCTACGAGGGGGCGAGCAATCAGCCCCAGCATTTT. This sequence encodes CASSYEGASNQPQHF.

This rearrangement joins TRBV5-5 to TRBJ1-2; 7 nucleotides match TRBD1. The germline V gene has CDR1 SGHKS and CDR2 YYEKEE (reference sequence). The junction had 12 bases not matched to a gene; V was cut back by 0 bases and J by 1 base. The CDR3 length is 18 residues. The CDR3 here is CASSLGPRGSVYNYGYTF. The CDR3 bases are TGTGCCAGCAGCTTGGGGCCCAGGGGGAGTGTGTATAACTATGGCTACACCTTC.

The genes are TRBV19 and TRBJ2-7; a weak D match, TRBD1 (5 bases). Germline CDR1 reads LNHDA; CDR2 reads SQIVND (reference sequence). The CDR3 extends over 18 amino acids. V lost 3 bases, J lost 5 bases, and 26 bases lay in between. CDR3 DNA: TGTGCCAGTAGTATGAGTCCTGTCGGACGCATTCAGGGTGACGAGCAGTACTTC. Protein: CASSMSPVGRIQGDEQYF.

Worth noting for this clone: This may arise from a read error, as a much more abundant clone is one base away. The rearrangement joins TRBV7-2 to TRBJ1-5, with 7 bases identical to TRBD1. The ends lost 5 bases at V and 4 bases at J; junction bases unmatched: 2. CDR3 length: 13 residues. Looked up from germline, CDR1 is SGHTA and CDR2 is FQGNSA. CDR3 region: CASSPQGNQPQHF. CDR3 coding DNA: TGTGCCAGCAGCCCACAGGGGAATCAGCCCCAGCATTTT.

This chain uses TRBV16 with TRBJ2-6; D is unclear. The CDR3 has 14 amino acids. Trimming pared 3 bases from V and 0 bases from J, leaving 3 bases between. Per germline, CDR1 KGHSY and CDR2 FQNENV. This CDR3 reads CASSQRSGANVLTF. DNA of the CDR3: TGTGCCAGCAGCCAGCGCTCTGGGGCCAACGTCCTGACTTTC. Variable domain in full (rest from reference TRBV16 and TRBJ2-6): GEEVAQTPKHLVRGEGQKAKLYCAPIKGHSYVFWYQQVLKNEFKFLISFQNENVFDETGMPKERFSAKCLPNSPCSLEIQATKLEDSAVYFCASSQRSGANVLTFGAGSRLTVL.

V is TRBV5-1 and J is TRBJ2-3, with D uncertain. CDR1 and CDR2 from the germline V gene are SGHRS and YFSETQ. V dropped 1 base and J dropped 5 bases, with 5 bases sitting between them. This CDR3 is 12 amino acids long. CDR3 protein: CASSLSQDTQYF. DNA of the CDR3: TGCGCCAGCAGCTTGTCACAAGATACGCAGTATTTT.

V is TRBV6-2 or TRBV6-3 and J is TRBJ2-1, with D possibly matching TRBD1 (6 bases). The CDR3 is 14 residues long. Germline V gene sequence: CDR1 MNHEY, CDR2 SVGEGT. Trimming shortened V by 1 base and J by 6 bases, and 10 bases separated the two germline ends. In DNA, the CDR3 is TGTGCCAGCAGTTACTACGGGACACTCAATGAGCAGTTCTTC. Its protein is CASSYYGTLNEQFF.

Regarding this clone: This same CDR3 is encoded by further DNA sequences in the sample. The chain employs TRBV7-9 and TRBJ1-6; the D gene is possibly TRBD1 (6 bases). Trimming stripped 5 bases from V and 4 bases from J, with 9 bases between. The CDR3 loop spans 14 amino acids. The germline V gene encodes CDR1 SEHNR and CDR2 FQNEAQ (reference sequence). In DNA, the CDR3 is TGTGCCAGCAGCCCGGACAGTTATAATTCACCCCTCCACTTT. This sequence encodes CASSPDSYNSPLHF.

V and J are TRBV28 and TRBJ1-4; possibly TRBD1 for D (5 bases). Trimming took off 8 bases at V and 8 bases at J, with 15 bases between the two ends. CDR1 and CDR2 from the germline V gene are MDHEN and SYDVKM. The CDR3 consists of 13 residues. The CDR3 DNA is TGTGCCAGCCGGACCGGGGGGTACGAAAAACTGTTTTTT. Protein product: CASRTGGYEKLFF.

In its sample, this clone was seen a few times. The chain couples TRBV29-1 to TRBJ2-1, with 7 bases identical to TRBD1. This CDR3 has 14 amino acids. The germline gives CDR1 SQVTM, CDR2 ANQGSEA. Trimming removed 8 bases from V and 7 bases from J; junction bases left unmatched: 14. DNA for the CDR3: TGCAGCACCCAAGGGGGACAGAGTATTAATGAGCAGTTCTTC. Amino acid sequence: CSTQGGQSINEQFF.

This clone showed up just a few times. The sample carries other DNA sequences with the same CDR3. The chain couples TRBV3-1 (or the pseudogene TRBV3-2) to TRBJ1-1; D gene unclear. The germline V gene has CDR1 LGHDT and CDR2 YNNKEL (reference sequence). V lost 1 base and J lost 0, with 9 bases in between. The CDR3 runs 15 residues. The CDR3 sequence: CASSQGQVLNTEAFF. The CDR3 nucleotides read TGTGCCAGCAGCCAAGGGCAGGTCTTGAACACTGAAGCTTTCTTT.

The J gene is TRBJ2-1, the V gene TRBV5-6, with D tentatively TRBD2 (5 bases). Per the germline V gene, CDR1 is SGHDT and CDR2 is YYEEEE. V lost 1 base to trimming and J lost 1 base, with 21 bases between them. The CDR3 has 19 residues. DNA of the CDR3: TGTGCCAGCAGCTTGAGGCAATGGTGGACTCAACCTTCCTACAATGAGCAGTTCTTC. As protein: CASSLRQWWTQPSYNEQFF.

This sequence joins TRBV5-1 and TRBJ2-2, with D uncertain. Trimming removed 1 base from V and 3 bases from J, with 13 bases in between. The CDR3 sequence is 16 residues long. Germline V CDR1 and CDR2: SGHRS, YFSETQ. The CDR3 region has the DNA TGCGCCAGCAGCTTGAGTAGCCTTCTCGACACCGGGGAGCTGTTTTTT. It codes for CASSLSSLLDTGELFF.